This T cell receptor (beta chain) originates from a study of monozygotic twins with inflammatory bowel disease. No DNA is given; TCRdb re-called the 5' RACE reads and lists each CDR3 protein once. The specimen's table records some 160,000 distinct CDR3 sequences. CDR3 length: 16 residues. Per the germline V gene, CDR1 is SGHTA and CDR2 is FQGNSA. V and J are TRBV7-2 and TRBJ2-2; TCRdb outputs TRBD1, but without DNA this stays unchecked. The sequence was obtained from a human donor with ulcerative colitis or Crohn's disease, or a healthy co-twin of an affected twin (not recorded which). The sample was blood. The CDR3 protein is CASSFFAGSGTGELFF.